The sequence of this T cell receptor beta chain was determined in a study of T cell responses to AZD1222 COVID-19 vaccine. Whole-study findings and limits: The donor group comprised mostly white British people and more females; the analysis possibly underestimated clonal diversity. Researchers report vaccine-associated CD4 TCRs spanning spike, with dominance at 160-218 and 743-854. Only five or six people who got AZD1222 tested seropositive at baseline. Spike-specific TCR breadth and depth were elevated following two AZD1222 doses.

With 0 bases removed from V and 0 bases from J, the gap between germline ends came to 8 bases. The CDR3 spans 15 residues. Germline assignment: CDR1 MGHRA and CDR2 YSYEKL. Measured with immunoSEQ multiplex PCR; TCRdb has only the in-frame clones, and not every one. The repertoire holds around 130,000 clones, 80% to 95% seen once, with under 3.5% in the top ten. Worth noting for this clone: The antigen is unknown.

The chain has TRBV4-1 and TRBJ1-2, with D uncertain. This TCR was recovered from an adult in good health. The starting material was peripheral blood, obtained on day 0 of AZD1222 vaccination. The CDR3 region is CASSQEARTNYGYTF. In nucleotides, the CDR3 is TGCGCCAGCAGCCAAGAGGCCAGAACTAACTATGGCTACACCTTC.